Listed below are T cell receptor beta chains from one sample, sequenced in a study of control samples from healthy donors and cancer patients. The protocol was immunoSEQ multiplex PCR, while the TCRdb copy is restricted to in-frame clones and leaves out a portion. The table shows about 92,000 clones, with around 80% occurring only once. The sample consisted of blood. These receptors all stem from a woman aged 55-70 years in good health. Each CDR3 is given with its conserved first and last residue. Each record gives: D gene, clone size, V gene, J gene, CDR3 DNA, CDR3 protein. D genes are given only for firm matches. Size values are once, few and many counts, or a class for expanded clones, and some rows have none.

>NA|NA|TRBV6-2/TRBV6-3|TRBJ1-5
TGTGCCAGCAGCTTATTGGTTGGTCCCCAGCATTTT
CASSLLVGPQHF
>NA|NA|TRBV19|TRBJ1-1
TGTGCCAGTAGTCGGGGGAGAGGGACTGAAGCTTTCTTT
CASSRGRGTEAFF
>NA|medium-sized|TRBV5-1|TRBJ1-2
TGCGCCAGCAGCTCGGGGTCGGGGGTTGGCTACACCTTC
CASSSGSGVGYTF
>NA|few|TRBV2|TRBJ2-4
TGTGCCAGCAGACCCCGGCCAGGGGTCCTAGCCAAAAACATTCAGTACTTC
CASRPRPGVLAKNIQYF
>TRBD1|NA|TRBV6-5|TRBJ1-2
TGTGCCAGCAGTCCCCTGACAGGGGTTCGGTATGGCTACACCTTC
CASSPLTGVRYGYTF
>TRBD2|NA|TRBV9|TRBJ2-1
TGTGCCAGCACCAGCGGGGGCAATGAGCAGTTCTTC
CASTSGGNEQFF
>NA|NA|TRBV9|TRBJ1-6
TGTGCCAGCAGCGTAGGATGGGATTCCAATTCACCCCTCCACTTT
CASSVGWDSNSPLHF
>TRBD2|NA|TRBV5-3|TRBJ2-1
TGTGCCAGAAGCGGACCCGGGACTAGGGTCTATGAGCAGTTCTTC
CARSGPGTRVYEQFF
>NA|NA|TRBV10-3|TRBJ1-1
TGTGCCATCAGTGAGCAGGGGAACACTGAAGCTTTCTTT
CAISEQGNTEAFF
>NA|NA|TRBV28|TRBJ1-2
TGTGTCAGCAGTCAGGACAGTGACTATGGCTACACCTTC
CVSSQDSDYGYTF
>NA|NA|TRBV18|TRBJ2-3
TGTGCCAGCTCAGCAAACGGCCGAGCGGGAGATACGCAGTATTTT
CASSANGRAGDTQYF
>NA|NA|TRBV18|TRBJ2-1
TGTGCCAGCTCACCCGCCGGGACCTACTCCTACAATGAGCAGTTCTTC
CASSPAGTYSYNEQFF
>NA|once|TRBV5-6|TRBJ2-1
TGTGCCAGCAGCTTGGAGGCGGACCTAATCTGGAATGAGCAGTTCTTC
CASSLEADLIWNEQFF
>NA|NA|TRBV5-1|TRBJ1-5
TGCGCCAGCAGCCTCTCATCCCCAGGGTTGGGACAGCCCCAGCATTTT
CASSLSSPGLGQPQHF
>NA|NA|TRBV10-3|TRBJ2-7
TGTGCCATCAGTGGGGGTTTGGTAATGCGCGAGCAGTACTTC
CAISGGLVMREQYF
>NA|NA|TRBV6-5|TRBJ2-5
TGTGCCAGCGGGGCACTAGCCGCCCAAGAGACCCAGTACTTC
CASGALAAQETQYF
>NA|NA|TRBV19|TRBJ2-1
TGTGCCAGTAGTATCCGGCCTAGCAGAAACAATGAGCAGTTCTTC
CASSIRPSRNNEQFF
>NA|NA|TRBV5-1|TRBJ1-6
TGCGCCAGCAGCTTGGGGGCAACAGGGTTCAATTCACCCCTCCACTTT
CASSLGATGFNSPLHF
>NA|once|TRBV7-2|TRBJ2-7
TGTGCCAGCAGCTTAGGGAGGGTTTATGGACTCCCTAGGGAGCAGTACTTC
CASSLGRVYGLPREQYF
>NA|few|TRBV2|TRBJ2-1
TGTGCCAGCAAAGGACCCAATGAGCAGTTCTTC
CASKGPNEQFF
>NA|few|TRBV12-5|TRBJ2-1
TGTGCTAGTGGGCCGACCGGAGTAAATGAGCAGTTCTTC
CASGPTGVNEQFF
>NA|NA|TRBV10-2|TRBJ1-2
TGCGCCAGCAGTGACGGCAGCTTCTATGGCTACACCTTC
CASSDGSFYGYTF
>NA|NA|TRBV20-1|TRBJ2-1
TGCAGTGCTAGTTTGGGTTCCTACAATGAGCAGTTCTTC
CSASLGSYNEQFF
>NA|few|TRBV6-5|TRBJ1-1
TGTGCCAGCAGACAGACGGGGGGGAACACTGAAGCTTTCTTT
CASRQTGGNTEAFF
>TRBD2|few|TRBV7-2|TRBJ2-7
TGTGCCAGCAGCTCCTCACCGGGACTAGCGGGAGTAAAGTTC
CASSSSPGLAGVKF
>TRBD2|NA|TRBV11-2|TRBJ2-5
TGTGCCAGCAGCAGAACCCTTAGCGGGGGGGCGGAGACCCAGTACTTC
CASSRTLSGGAETQYF
>TRBD1|NA|TRBV2|TRBJ1-3
TGTGCCAGCAGAAGGGCAGGGACAGCTGGAAACACCATATATTTT
CASRRAGTAGNTIYF
>NA|NA|TRBV9|TRBJ1-2
TGTGCCAGCAGCGTAGAATCCAGGCCATCGGGCTACACCTTC
CASSVESRPSGYTF
>NA|NA|TRBV4-3|TRBJ1-2
TGCGCCAGCAGCCAAGATCGGAGGGGTCTCTATGGCTACACCTTC
CASSQDRRGLYGYTF
>TRBD2|few|TRBV6-2/TRBV6-3|TRBJ2-5
TGTGCCAGCAGTCCCCGTGGGACTACCCAAGAGACCCAGTACTTC
CASSPRGTTQETQYF
>NA|once|TRBV5-1|TRBJ2-2
TGCGCCAGCAGCAGGGACCCTTCGAGCACCGGGGAGCTGTTTTTT
CASSRDPSSTGELFF
>TRBD1|few|TRBV7-9|TRBJ2-7
TGTGCCAGCAGCTGGACAGGGGCTACCTACGAGCAGTACTTC
CASSWTGATYEQYF
>NA|once|TRBV2|TRBJ2-7
TGTGCCAGCGGCCAAAAAGACCGATCCGGTGGCGAGCAGTACTTC
CASGQKDRSGGEQYF
>NA|NA|TRBV2|TRBJ1-6
TGTGCCAGCAGTTGGGATAGTAATTCACCCCTCCACTTT
CASSWDSNSPLHF
>TRBD2|NA|TRBV29-1|TRBJ2-3
TGCAGCGTTCTAGCGGGGGGGCAAGCAGATACGCAGTATTTT
CSVLAGGQADTQYF
>TRBD1|NA|TRBV5-1|TRBJ2-1
TGCGCCAGCAGCTTGGCTGGTTCGAGGGGGCCCCGATACAATGAGCAGTTCTTC
CASSLAGSRGPRYNEQFF
>NA|NA|TRBV27|TRBJ2-2
TGTGCCAGCAGTTCCCCCGTGGCGGCAGGACACCTCAACACCGGGGAGCTGTTTTTT
CASSSPVAAGHLNTGELFF
>NA|NA|TRBV6-5|TRBJ1-1
TGTGCCAGCAGCGCGAGTGGTGGCAACACTGAAGCTTTCTTT
CASSASGGNTEAFF
>NA|medium-sized|TRBV7-2|TRBJ1-5
TGTGCCAGCAGCTTTACCGGGGGCGTCGGACAGCCCCAGCATTTT
CASSFTGGVGQPQHF
>TRBD1|NA|TRBV5-1|TRBJ2-5
TGCGCCAGCAGCTCCGGGACAGGAATGGAGACCCAGTACTTC
CASSSGTGMETQYF
>TRBD2|NA|TRBV7-6|TRBJ2-2
TGTGCCAGCAGTCCATTAATCGGACTAGCGGCCTACACCGGGGAGCTGTTTTTT
CASSPLIGLAAYTGELFF
>TRBD2|NA|TRBV11-2|TRBJ2-2
TGTGCCAGCAGCTCCGGGGGGGCGAACACCGGGGAGCTGTTTTTT
CASSSGGANTGELFF
>NA|NA|TRBV19|TRBJ2-7
TGTGCCAGTAGCTACGGACCCGGGGTAGGGCAGTACTTC
CASSYGPGVGQYF
>NA|NA|TRBV10-3|TRBJ1-5
TGTGCCATCAGTGATGGGCTAGTTAATCAGCCCCAGCATTTT
CAISDGLVNQPQHF
>NA|few|TRBV12-3/TRBV12-4|TRBJ1-1
TGTGCCAGCAGTTTAAAGGTAATCACTGAAGCTTTCTTT
CASSLKVITEAFF
>TRBD2|NA|TRBV4-2|TRBJ2-3
TGTGCCAGCAGCCAAGAGGCAAGCGGGAGTCCCTCAGATACGCAGTATTTT
CASSQEASGSPSDTQYF
>TRBD1|few|TRBV3-1/TRBV3-2|TRBJ2-1
TGTGCCAGCAGCCAATATGTCCGGGACAGGGCCTCGCCACTTTTCTCCTACAATGAGCAGTTCTTC
CASSQYVRDRASPLFSYNEQFF
>NA|few|TRBV16|TRBJ1-4
TGTGCCAGCAGCCAATCGGGGGGTCCCACTGAAAAACTGTTTTTT
CASSQSGGPTEKLFF
>NA|NA|TRBV11-2|TRBJ2-7
TGTGCCAGCAGTCAGGACTGGGGAATTGACGAGCAGTACTTC
CASSQDWGIDEQYF